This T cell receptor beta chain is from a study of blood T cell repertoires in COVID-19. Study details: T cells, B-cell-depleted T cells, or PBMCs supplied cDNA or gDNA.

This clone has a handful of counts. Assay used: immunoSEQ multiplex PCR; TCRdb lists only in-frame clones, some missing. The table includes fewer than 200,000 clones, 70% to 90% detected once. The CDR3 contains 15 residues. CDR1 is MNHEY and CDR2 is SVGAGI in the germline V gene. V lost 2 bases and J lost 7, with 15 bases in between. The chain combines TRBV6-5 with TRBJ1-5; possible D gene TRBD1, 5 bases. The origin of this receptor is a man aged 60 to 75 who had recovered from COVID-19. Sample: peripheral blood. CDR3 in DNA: TGTGCCAGCAGTTACAGGCAGGGTTGGGGACAGCCCCAGCATTTT. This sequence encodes CASSYRQGWGQPQHF.